This TCR beta chain was captured by sequencing in a study of response to subunit inactivated influenza vaccine. The CDR3 spans 14 residues. Trimming cost V 5 bases and J 1 base, with 12 bases left between them. TCRdb reanalysed the RT-PCR reads using MiXCR and keeps one entry per CDR3 protein. The repertoire has around 650,000 distinct CDR3 sequences, less than 20% of them found once; the top ten carry 11%. With regard to this clonotype: What it binds is unknown.

Study-wide findings and caveats: Authors suggested each seasonal flu vaccination may recruit only limited numbers of new T cells.

V gene TRBV12-3 or TRBV12-4 combines with J gene TRBJ2-7; D perhaps matches TRBD2 (6 bases). The receptor comes from a man aged 50 to 60 who received an inactivated influenza vaccine. Sequenced material: PBMCs from blood, taken 11 to 12 days after vaccination. CDR3: CASSAVGGSYEQYF. CDR3 bases: TGTGCCAGCAGTGCCGTCGGGGGATCCTACGAGCAGTACTTC.